This T cell receptor beta chain emerged from a study of metastatic and nonmetastatic thyroid tumors. Overall study: Comparison of repertoires was carried out across blood and tumor or nodule tissue from malignant and benign thyroid patients. Regarding the study as a whole: Across blood and tumor, TCR beta diversity in malignant thyroid tumors was reportedly significantly higher than in benign nodules.

The ends lost 6 bases at V and 7 bases at J; junction bases unmatched: 8. The CDR3 is 14 residues long. Germline-derived CDR1 and CDR2 are LNHDA and SQIVND (reference sequence). All patients were treatment-naive before thyroid surgery. TCRdb re-called the PCR reads through MiXCR. The sample has about 93,000 clones, approximately 12% seen once. There are many counts of this clone. Antigen specificity is unknown. The source material was blood. The chain combines TRBV19 with TRBJ2-1, with 8 bases fitting TRBD2. This clonotype was obtained from a female donor with papillary thyroid cancer or a benign thyroid nodule (not recorded which). Some clones in this sample may be carry-over from other donors' samples. For the CDR3, the DNA is TGTGCCAGTAGGGAAGCGGGAGCCGGGAATGAGCAGTTCTTC. Amino acids: CASREAGAGNEQFF. Variable domain in full (rest from reference TRBV19 and TRBJ2-1): DGGITQSPKYLFRKEGQNVTLSCEQNLNHDAMYWYRQDPGQGLRLIYYSQIVNDFQKGDIAEGYSVSREKKESFPLTVTSAQKNPTAFYLCASREAGAGNEQFFGPGTRLTVL.